This T cell receptor beta chain was obtained from a study of neurological immune-mediated disorders. Study-level findings and limits: Because no CDR3 amino acid sequences were shared across subjects by expanded clones, private repertoires were suggested in all groups.

Time point denoted: longitudinal time-point 3. Libraries used 2 million unsorted PBMCs kept frozen in RNAlater. The cDNA was generated through 5'RACE incorporating 10-nucleotide random UMIs. Each sequencing run yielded over 160 million TCR-beta sequences from 15-18 subjects. MiXCR, run by TCRdb on the 5' RACE reads, gives a single entry per CDR3 protein. The data show 84,000 or so distinct CDR3 sequences, roughly 4.5% seen once. In germline, CDR1 is MDHEN, CDR2 SYDVKM. Trimming stripped 4 bases from V and 0 bases from J, with 4 bases between. This CDR3 has 14 residues. This clonotype was seen repeatedly, ten times or more. What it recognizes is unknown.

Input material: PBMCs. This chain links TRBV28 with TRBJ2-6; D is undetermined. The clonotype originates from a woman aged 55-70 years with multiple sclerosis. CDR3 region: CASSSLSGANVLTF. CDR3 sequence (DNA): TGTGCCAGCAGTTCCCTCTCTGGGGCCAACGTCCTGACTTTC.